The 28 T cell receptor beta chains in this list originate from one sample, sequenced in a study of cytotoxic CD8 clonotypes in ibrutinib-treated CLL. Profiling relied on immunoSEQ multiplex PCR, and the TCRdb table lists in-frame clones only, not all of them. The sample contains 150,000 or so clones, about four fifths of which appear only once. The sequences come from PBMCs, collected after 12 months of ibrutinib treatment. These receptors were taken from a human donor with chronic lymphocytic leukemia.

The chain couples TRBV9 to TRBJ1-1; maybe TRBD1 (6 bases). The CDR3 length is 17 residues. V lost 0 bases and J 0 bases, leaving 15 bases between the germline ends. The germline V gene encodes CDR1 SGDLS and CDR2 YYNGEE. The chain's CDR3 is CASSVVGGPLMNTEAFF. CDR3 nucleotides: TGTGCCAGCAGCGTAGTTGGGGGGCCCCTTATGAACACTGAAGCTTTCTTT.

This clone was seen a single time. This chain joins TRBV11-3 and TRBJ2-2, with 14 bases that match TRBD2. The CDR3 is 17 amino acids. Germline CDR1 SGHNT, CDR2 YENEEA. Losses at the gene ends were 3 bases for V and 6 bases for J; bases not matched to a gene: 6. Here the CDR3 DNA reads TGTGCCAGCAGCTTGACTAGCGGGAGGGCCCATGCCGGGGAGCTGTTTTTT. Protein sequence: CASSLTSGRAHAGELFF. Drawing the rest from reference TRBV11-3 and TRBJ2-2, the complete variable domain is EAGVVQSPRYKIIEKKQPVAFWCNPISGHNTLYWYLQNLGQGPELLIRYENEEAVDDSQLPKDRFSAERLKGVDSTLKIQPAELGDSAVYLCASSLTSGRAHAGELFFGEGSRLTVL.

This chain connects TRBV4-1 to TRBJ2-5, with D perhaps matching TRBD2 (5 bases). Looked up from germline, CDR1 is MGHRA and CDR2 is YSYEKL. The V end lost 1 base, the J end lost 8 bases, and 11 bases lay between the germline ends. The CDR3 has 13 residues. The CDR3 reads CASSQGSGRTQYF. In nucleotides, the CDR3 is TGCGCCAGCAGCCAAGGGTCGGGAAGAACCCAGTACTTC.

This clone has a handful of counts. The chain employs TRBV28 and TRBJ2-7; D remains ambiguous. V was pared by 4 bases and J by 0 bases, with 13 bases between. Germline CDR1 reads MDHEN; CDR2 reads SYDVKM. The CDR3 has 15 amino acids. The CDR3 nucleotides read TGTGCCAGCAGTTCCCCAGCCTCACTCTCCTACGAGCAGTACTTC. Protein sequence: CASSSPASLSYEQYF.

This chain's CDR3 is CASSLATSGINYEQYF. CDR3 coding DNA: TGCGCCAGCAGCTTGGCCACTAGCGGGATAAACTACGAGCAGTACTTC. The chain employs TRBV5-1 and TRBJ2-7, with 10 bases lining up with TRBD2. Germline V CDR1 and CDR2: SGHRS, YFSETQ. The CDR3 runs to 16 residues. V lost 0 bases to trimming and J lost 3 bases; unmatched junction nucleotides: 6.

The chain is built from TRBV27 and TRBJ1-1; D not resolved. Germline lookup yields CDR1 MNHEY and CDR2 SMNVEV (reference sequence). The CDR3 has 12 amino acids. Trimming left V 8 bases short and J 6 bases short, with 13 bases between. The CDR3 is CASGHKIPEAFF. CDR3 sequence (DNA): TGTGCCAGCGGTCATAAAATCCCTGAAGCTTTCTTT.

Written as DNA, the CDR3 is TGTGCCAGCAGTCCAGTAATGAGCGGGAGAGATACGCAGTATTTT. Translated: CASSPVMSGRDTQYF. The chain is built from TRBV27 and TRBJ2-3, with TRBD2 matching over 8 bases. CDR1 MNHEY and CDR2 SMNVEV come from the germline V gene (reference sequence). CDR3 length: 15 residues. V shed 5 bases, J shed 5 bases, and the junction held 9 bases outside the gene matches.

The chain combines TRBV14 with TRBJ2-7, with TRBD2 as a possible D gene (5 bases). The CDR3 contains 17 residues. Between the trimmed V and J ends, which lost 4 bases and 0 bases, there was a span of 19 bases. CDR1 is SGHDN, CDR2 FVKESK, per germline. CDR3 DNA: TGTGCCAGCAGCCTAGAGGGCAGTTTCGTGAGCTCCTACGAGCAGTACTTC. Protein: CASSLEGSFVSSYEQYF.

The genes are TRBV7-2 and TRBJ2-2, with 10 nucleotides matching TRBD2. The V gene end was trimmed by 5 bases and the J gene end by 4 bases; junction bases not matched to a gene: 10. This CDR3 spans 17 amino acids. The V gene's germline CDR1 is SGHTA and CDR2 FQGNSA. CDR3 sequence (DNA): TGTGCCAGCAGCCCTACTACTAGCGGGATTTTCACCGGGGAGCTGTTTTTT. Its translation is CASSPTTSGIFTGELFF.

This clone was detected only once. The chain recombines TRBV7-2 with TRBJ2-2, with a possible D match to TRBD1 (6 bases). Per the germline V gene, CDR1 is SGHTA and CDR2 is FQGNSA. This CDR3 has 14 residues. V lost 8 bases and J lost 2, with 12 bases in between. This CDR3 reads CASGGQVNTGELFF. In DNA, the CDR3 is TGTGCCAGCGGGGGCCAGGTTAACACCGGGGAGCTGTTTTTT.

This clone was seen just once. The chain couples TRBV6-5 to TRBJ2-7; TRBD1 might be the D (6 bases). Trimming cost V 6 bases and J 6 bases, with 18 bases left between them. Germline loops: CDR1 MNHEY, CDR2 SVGAGI. The CDR3 totals 14 residues. The CDR3 region is CASRALQGFREQYF. Here the CDR3 DNA reads TGTGCCAGCAGGGCACTCCAGGGGTTCCGCGAGCAGTACTTC.

This chain connects TRBV11-2 to TRBJ2-1, with unresolved D. This CDR3 contains 14 residues. V dropped 1 base and J dropped 0 bases, with 4 bases sitting between them. The germline CDR1 and CDR2 sequences are SGHAT and FQNNGV. This CDR3 reads CASSLVGSYNEQFF. The CDR3 region has the DNA TGTGCCAGCAGCTTAGTTGGCTCCTACAATGAGCAGTTCTTC.

This clone was observed a few times. V usage is TRBV19 and J usage is TRBJ2-3; D uncertain. CDR1 and CDR2 from the germline V gene are LNHDA and SQIVND (reference sequence). This CDR3 spans 15 amino acids. V gave up 4 bases and J gave up 0 bases, with 11 bases separating them. The CDR3 DNA reads as TGTGCCAGTAGTACCTCGGTCCAAAGCACAGATACGCAGTATTTT. It encodes CASSTSVQSTDTQYF.

CDR3 bases: TGCGCCAGCAGCGCGGGAGGGGCATTGAATGAGCAGTTCTTC. Residues: CASSAGGALNEQFF. The V gene is TRBV4-3, the J gene TRBJ2-1; 9 nucleotides line up with TRBD2. Germline V gene sequence: CDR1 LGHNA, CDR2 YSLEER. V lost 5 bases, J lost 7 bases, and 6 bases stayed unmatched. The CDR3 covers 14 residues.

The chain links TRBV28 to TRBJ2-7; no clear D. This CDR3 has 14 amino acids. The V end lost 1 base, the J end lost 2 bases, and 9 bases lay between the germline ends. Germline-derived CDR1 and CDR2 are MDHEN and SYDVKM. The CDR3 nucleotides are TGTGCCAGCAGTTTATTAGGCGTTCCCTACGAGCAGTACTTC. Its translation is CASSLLGVPYEQYF.

This clone was counted a few times. V and J are TRBV7-9 and TRBJ2-7, with a possible D match to TRBD1 (6 bases). The CDR3 runs to 14 residues. Deletions cut 5 bases from V and 0 bases from J, with 11 bases between. The germline V gene has CDR1 SEHNR and CDR2 FQNEAQ (reference sequence). The CDR3 region is CASSADRSSYEQYF. The DNA for the CDR3 is TGTGCCAGCAGCGCCGACAGGAGCTCCTACGAGCAGTACTTC.

This clone was recorded once. The chain employs TRBV5-1 and TRBJ2-7, with D tentatively TRBD2 (7 bases). This CDR3 contains 16 residues. V was clipped by 4 bases and J by 2 bases, with 19 bases between them. The germline gives CDR1 SGHRS, CDR2 YFSETQ. The CDR3 is CASSLRGGKATYEQYF. The CDR3 bases are TGCGCCAGCAGCCTGAGGGGGGGCAAGGCCACCTACGAGCAGTACTTC. Using reference TRBV5-1 and TRBJ2-7 for the parts outside the CDR3, the full variable domain is KAGVTQTPRYLIKTRGQQVTLSCSPISGHRSVSWYQQTPGQGLQFLFEYFSETQRNKGNFPGRFSGRQFSNSRSEMNVSTLELGDSALYLCASSLRGGKATYEQYFGPGTRLTVT.

The chain is built from TRBV5-6 and TRBJ2-1; 11 nucleotides match TRBD2. The V segment lost 1 base and the J segment 6 bases; nucleotides outside the gene matches: 6. This CDR3 has 16 residues. CDR1 SGHDT and CDR2 YYEEEE come from the germline V gene. The CDR3 nucleotides are TGTGCCAGCAGCTTGAGTATTAGCGGGAGGGTCAATGAGCAGTTCTTC. Translation gives CASSLSISGRVNEQFF.

The V call is TRBV11-2, the J call TRBJ2-1; the match to TRBD2 covers 10 bases. This CDR3 has 15 residues. Unmatched junction bases numbered 5, after V lost 0 bases and J lost 9 bases. Germline V lookup: CDR1 SGHAT, CDR2 FQNNGV. The CDR3 protein is CASSLDGLAGGEQFF. The CDR3 DNA reads as TGTGCCAGCAGCTTAGACGGGTTAGCGGGAGGTGAGCAGTTCTTC.

The rearrangement joins TRBV27 to TRBJ2-3; D unclear. The germline V gene has CDR1 MNHEY and CDR2 SMNVEV (reference sequence). The CDR3 length is 12 residues. Trimming took 6 bases from V and 8 from J, leaving 12 bases between them. CDR3 in amino acids: CASRFELGTQYF. Here the CDR3 DNA reads TGTGCCAGCAGGTTTGAGCTGGGTACGCAGTATTTT.

The chain recombines TRBV27 with TRBJ2-1; D perhaps matches TRBD2 (6 bases). This CDR3 is built from 17 residues. Between the trimmed V and J ends, which lost 3 bases and 3 bases, there was a span of 18 bases. The germline gives CDR1 MNHEY, CDR2 SMNVEV (reference sequence). Here the CDR3 DNA reads TGTGCCAGCAGTTTCGTAATCACCGGAGGGCGCTACAATGAGCAGTTCTTC. It encodes CASSFVITGGRYNEQFF.

The rearrangement joins TRBV11-2 to TRBJ2-1; 16 bases line up with TRBD2. The germline V gene has CDR1 SGHAT and CDR2 FQNNGV. V lost 6 bases to trimming and J lost 7 bases; unmatched junction nucleotides: 12. The CDR3 contains 18 residues. The CDR3: CASRRRGLAGGPHNEQFF. DNA of the CDR3: TGTGCCAGCAGGAGACGGGGACTAGCGGGAGGGCCCCATAATGAGCAGTTCTTC.

The chain combines TRBV5-1 with TRBJ2-7, with 8 bases aligning to TRBD2. The V segment lost 6 bases and the J segment 7 bases; nucleotides outside the gene matches: 12. This CDR3 is 14 amino acids long. The germline V gene has CDR1 SGHRS and CDR2 YFSETQ. DNA for the CDR3: TGCGCCAGCATGTTCCGGGAGGGCCCTGGTGAGCAGTACTTC. Its protein product is CASMFREGPGEQYF.

The sample holds one count of this clone. The chain joins TRBV15 to TRBJ2-3; D is possibly TRBD1 (6 bases). CDR3 length: 16 residues. Germline V gene sequence: CDR1 LNHNV, CDR2 YYDKDF (reference sequence). The V end lost 1 base, the J end lost 7 bases, and 18 bases lay between the germline ends. CDR3 sequence (DNA): TGTGCCACCAGCAGAGTGTATACAGGGAAGGAAAATACGCAGTATTTT. Translating gives CATSRVYTGKENTQYF. Full variable domain (outside the CDR3, taken from reference TRBV15 and TRBJ2-3): DAMVIQNPRYQVTQFGKPVTLSCSQTLNHNVMYWYQQKSSQAPKLLFHYYDKDFNNEADTPDNFQSRRPNTSFCFLDIRSPGLGDTAMYLCATSRVYTGKENTQYFGPGTRLTVL.

This clone was observed a single time. The chain employs TRBV2 and TRBJ2-7; 7 bases agree with TRBD1. The J segment lost 0 bases and the V segment lost 1 base, leaving 9 bases of the junction unmatched. Germline values: CDR1 SNHLY, CDR2 FYNNEI. The CDR3 has 17 residues. CDR3 sequence reads: CASSEGLTGFGSYEQYF. The CDR3 DNA sequence: TGTGCCAGCAGTGAAGGATTGACAGGGTTCGGCTCCTACGAGCAGTACTTC.

The sample holds a few counts of this clone. This sequence joins TRBV30 and TRBJ1-2; the D gene is possibly TRBD1 (6 bases). The CDR3 has 14 residues. Trimming removed 4 bases from V and 3 bases from J, with 15 bases in between. The germline CDR1 and CDR2 sequences are GTSNPN and SVGIG (reference sequence). Here the CDR3 reads CAWTLKTGYYGYTF. CDR3 coding DNA: TGTGCCTGGACCTTAAAGACAGGCTACTATGGCTACACCTTC.

J is TRBJ2-5 and V is TRBV7-2; 7 bases are shared with TRBD2. This CDR3 has 13 residues. Germline CDR1 is SGHTA and CDR2 is FQGNSA. V was pared by 8 bases and J by 5 bases, with 8 bases of the junction left unmatched. CDR3: CASARAGSETQYF. The CDR3, as DNA: TGTGCCAGCGCCCGAGCGGGGTCGGAGACCCAGTACTTC.

The V gene is TRBV5-4, the J gene TRBJ1-2; a possible D gene is TRBD1 (6 bases). Germline V lookup: CDR1 SGHNT, CDR2 YYREEE (reference sequence). V dropped 4 bases and J dropped 2 bases, with 12 bases sitting between them. The CDR3 runs 14 residues. CDR3 region: CASSPGQLNYGYTF. CDR3 coding DNA: TGTGCCAGCAGCCCCGGACAGTTAAACTATGGCTACACCTTC.